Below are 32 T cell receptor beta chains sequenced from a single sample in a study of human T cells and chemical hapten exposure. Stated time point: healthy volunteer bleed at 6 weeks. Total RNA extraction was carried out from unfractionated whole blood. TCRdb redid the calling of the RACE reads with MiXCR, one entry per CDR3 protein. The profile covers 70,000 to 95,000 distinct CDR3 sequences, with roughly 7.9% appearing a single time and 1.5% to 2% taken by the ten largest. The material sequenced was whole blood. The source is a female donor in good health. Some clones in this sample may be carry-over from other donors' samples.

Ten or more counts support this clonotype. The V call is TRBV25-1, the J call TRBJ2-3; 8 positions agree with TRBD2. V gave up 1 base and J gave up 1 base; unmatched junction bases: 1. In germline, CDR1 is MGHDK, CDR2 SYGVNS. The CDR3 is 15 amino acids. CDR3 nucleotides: TGTGCCAGCAGTGAATTGCGGGGGGGCACAGATACGCAGTATTTT. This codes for CASSELRGGTDTQYF.

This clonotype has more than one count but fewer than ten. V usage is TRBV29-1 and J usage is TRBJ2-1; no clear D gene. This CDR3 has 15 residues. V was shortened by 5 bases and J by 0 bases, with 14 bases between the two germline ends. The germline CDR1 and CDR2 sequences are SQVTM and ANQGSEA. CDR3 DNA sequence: TGCAGCGTTCGCGGTTCGGCAGTCTCCTACAATGAGCAGTTCTTC. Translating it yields CSVRGSAVSYNEQFF.

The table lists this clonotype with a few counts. The CDR3 coding sequence is TGTGCCAGCAGCGTAGAGGGGGCTCCGACAGATACGCAGTATTTT. This sequence encodes CASSVEGAPTDTQYF. The chain employs TRBV9 and TRBJ2-3, with TRBD1 identical over 7 bases. The CDR3 is 15 amino acids. The trim removed 0 bases at V and 3 bases at J, leaving 4 bases unmatched. Germline CDR1 SGDLS, CDR2 YYNGEE. The full variable domain, its missing parts supplied by reference TRBV9 and TRBJ2-3, is DSGVTQTPKHLITATGQRVTLRCSPRSGDLSVYWYQQSLDQGLQFLIQYYNGEERAKGNILERFSAQQFPDLHSELNLSSLELGDSALYFCASSVEGAPTDTQYFGPGTRLTVL.

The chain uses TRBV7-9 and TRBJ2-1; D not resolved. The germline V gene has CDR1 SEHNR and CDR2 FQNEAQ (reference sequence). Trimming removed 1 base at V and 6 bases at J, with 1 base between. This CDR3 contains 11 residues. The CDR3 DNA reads TGTGCCAGCAGCTTAGGCAATGAGCAGTTCTTC. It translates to CASSLGNEQFF.

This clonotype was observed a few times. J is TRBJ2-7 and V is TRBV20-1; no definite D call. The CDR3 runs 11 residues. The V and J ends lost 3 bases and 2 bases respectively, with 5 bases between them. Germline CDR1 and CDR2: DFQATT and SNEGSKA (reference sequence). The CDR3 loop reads CSASIAYEQYF. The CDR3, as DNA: TGCAGTGCTAGTATCGCCTACGAGCAGTACTTC.

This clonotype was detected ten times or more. The CDR3 DNA reads as TGTGCCAGCAGAGAAAACGGGGCTGGACCATATCAGCCCCAGCATTTT. This sequence encodes CASRENGAGPYQPQHF. The chain links TRBV6-5 to TRBJ1-5; the D gene is possibly TRBD1 (5 bases). This CDR3 has 16 residues. The germline V and J ends were trimmed by 6 bases and 5 bases, with 20 bases remaining between them. Germline lookup yields CDR1 MNHEY and CDR2 SVGAGI.

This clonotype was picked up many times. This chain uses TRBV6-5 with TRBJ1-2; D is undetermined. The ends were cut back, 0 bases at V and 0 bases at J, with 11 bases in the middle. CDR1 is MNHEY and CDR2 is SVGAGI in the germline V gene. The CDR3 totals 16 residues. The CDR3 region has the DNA TGTGCCAGCAGTTACTCGTGGGCAGCTGCTAACTATGGCTACACCTTC. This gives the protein CASSYSWAAANYGYTF.

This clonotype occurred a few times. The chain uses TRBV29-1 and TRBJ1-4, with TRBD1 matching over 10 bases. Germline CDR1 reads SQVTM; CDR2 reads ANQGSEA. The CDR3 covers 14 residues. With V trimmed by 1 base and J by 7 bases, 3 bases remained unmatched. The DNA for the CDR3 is TGCAGCGTTGAAGCCCGGGACAGGGGTGAAAAACTGTTTTTT. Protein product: CSVEARDRGEKLFF.

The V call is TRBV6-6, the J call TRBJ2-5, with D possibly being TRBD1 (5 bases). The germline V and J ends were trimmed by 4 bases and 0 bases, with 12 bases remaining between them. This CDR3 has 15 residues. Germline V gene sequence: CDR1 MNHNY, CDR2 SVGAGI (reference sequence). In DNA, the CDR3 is TGTGCCAGCAGTTCTGAGACAGAGTACCAAGAGACCCAGTACTTC. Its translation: CASSSETEYQETQYF.

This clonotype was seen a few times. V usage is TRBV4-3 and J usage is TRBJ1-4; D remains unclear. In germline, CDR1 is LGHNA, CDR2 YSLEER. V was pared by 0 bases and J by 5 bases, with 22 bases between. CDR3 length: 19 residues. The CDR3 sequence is CASSQESYRGSANNEKLFF. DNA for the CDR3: TGCGCCAGCAGCCAAGAAAGCTATCGGGGTTCCGCTAACAATGAAAAACTGTTTTTT.

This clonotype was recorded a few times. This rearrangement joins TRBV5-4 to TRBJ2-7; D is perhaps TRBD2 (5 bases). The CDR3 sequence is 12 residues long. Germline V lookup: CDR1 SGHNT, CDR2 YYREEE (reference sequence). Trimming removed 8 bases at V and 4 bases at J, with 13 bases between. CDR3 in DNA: TGTGCCAGTGCCCTGGACTCGTACGAGCAGTACTTC. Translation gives CASALDSYEQYF.

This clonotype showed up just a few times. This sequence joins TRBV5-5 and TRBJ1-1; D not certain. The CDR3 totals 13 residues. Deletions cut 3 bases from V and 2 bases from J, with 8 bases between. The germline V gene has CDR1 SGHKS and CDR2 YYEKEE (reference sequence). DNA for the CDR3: TGTGCCAGCAGCTGGACCGTTAACACTGAAGCTTTCTTT. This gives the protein CASSWTVNTEAFF.

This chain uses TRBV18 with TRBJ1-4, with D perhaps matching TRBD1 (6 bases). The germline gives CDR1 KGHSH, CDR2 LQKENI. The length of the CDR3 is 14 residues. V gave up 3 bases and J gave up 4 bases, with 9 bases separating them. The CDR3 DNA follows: TGTGCCAGCTCACCGAGACAGGTTAATGAAAAACTGTTTTTT. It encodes CASSPRQVNEKLFF.

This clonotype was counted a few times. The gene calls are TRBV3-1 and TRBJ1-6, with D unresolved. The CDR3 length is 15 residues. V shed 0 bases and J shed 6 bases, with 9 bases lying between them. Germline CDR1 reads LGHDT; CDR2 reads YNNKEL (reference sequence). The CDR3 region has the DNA TGTGCCAGCAGCCAAGATGAGGTGGTTAATTCACCCCTCCACTTT. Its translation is CASSQDEVVNSPLHF.

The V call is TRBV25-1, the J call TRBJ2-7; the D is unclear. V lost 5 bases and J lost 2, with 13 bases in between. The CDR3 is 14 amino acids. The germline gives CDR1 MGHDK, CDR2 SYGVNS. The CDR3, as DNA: TGTGCCAGCAGTATTTGGCAGCCGACCTACGAGCAGTACTTC. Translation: CASSIWQPTYEQYF.

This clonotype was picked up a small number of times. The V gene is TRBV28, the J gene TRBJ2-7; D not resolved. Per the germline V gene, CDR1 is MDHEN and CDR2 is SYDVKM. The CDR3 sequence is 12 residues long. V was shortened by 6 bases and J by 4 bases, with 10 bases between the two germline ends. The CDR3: CASSQASYEQYF. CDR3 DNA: TGTGCCAGCAGCCAGGCTTCTTACGAGCAGTACTTC.

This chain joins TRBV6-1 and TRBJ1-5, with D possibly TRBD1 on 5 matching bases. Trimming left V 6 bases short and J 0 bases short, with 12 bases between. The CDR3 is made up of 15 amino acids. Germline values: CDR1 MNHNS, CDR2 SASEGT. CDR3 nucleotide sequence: TGTGCCAGCAGGGGGGGGATGGTTAGCAATCAGCCCCAGCATTTT. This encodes CASRGGMVSNQPQHF.

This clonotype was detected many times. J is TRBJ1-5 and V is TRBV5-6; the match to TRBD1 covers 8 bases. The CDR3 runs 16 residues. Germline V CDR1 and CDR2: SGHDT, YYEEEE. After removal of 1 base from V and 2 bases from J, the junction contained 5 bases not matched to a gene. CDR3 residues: CASSLTGGMRNQPQHF. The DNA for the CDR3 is TGTGCCAGCAGCTTGACAGGGGGTATGCGCAATCAGCCCCAGCATTTT.

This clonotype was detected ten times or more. CDR3 in DNA: TGCAGCGTTGTTTTCGGGGCGTACTCTGGGGCCAACGTCCTGACTTTC. Protein sequence: CSVVFGAYSGANVLTF. The rearrangement joins TRBV29-1 to TRBJ2-6, with D perhaps assigned TRBD1 or TRBD2 (5 bases each). Trimming pared 4 bases from V and 0 bases from J, leaving 13 bases between. Germline CDR1 and CDR2: SQVTM and ANQGSEA. CDR3 length equals 16 residues.

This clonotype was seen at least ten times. The CDR3 nucleotides read TGTGCCAGCTCACCACTGACAGGGGTTCATCAGCCCCAGCATTTT. Protein: CASSPLTGVHQPQHF. The chain joins TRBV18 to TRBJ1-5, with 8 bases that match TRBD1. The CDR3 totals 15 residues. After removal of 1 base from V and 5 bases from J, the junction contained 4 bases not matched to a gene. CDR1 and CDR2 from the germline V gene are KGHSH and LQKENI.

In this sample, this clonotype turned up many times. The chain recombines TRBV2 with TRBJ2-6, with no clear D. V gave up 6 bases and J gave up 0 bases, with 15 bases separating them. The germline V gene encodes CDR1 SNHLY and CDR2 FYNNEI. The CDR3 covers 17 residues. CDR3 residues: CASSAVAIRSGANVLTF. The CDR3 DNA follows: TGTGCCAGCAGCGCCGTGGCCATACGCTCTGGGGCCAACGTCCTGACTTTC.

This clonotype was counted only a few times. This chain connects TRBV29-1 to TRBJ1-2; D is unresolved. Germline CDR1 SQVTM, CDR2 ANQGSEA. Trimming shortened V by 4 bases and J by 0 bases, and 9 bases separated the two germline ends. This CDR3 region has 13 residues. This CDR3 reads CSVAPRANYGYTF. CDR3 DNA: TGCAGCGTTGCTCCCCGAGCTAACTATGGCTACACCTTC.

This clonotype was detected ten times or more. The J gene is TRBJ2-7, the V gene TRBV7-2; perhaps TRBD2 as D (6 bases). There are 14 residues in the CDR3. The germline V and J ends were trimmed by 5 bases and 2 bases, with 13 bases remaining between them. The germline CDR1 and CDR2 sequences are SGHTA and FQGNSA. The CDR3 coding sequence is TGTGCCAGCAGCCACACGGGACTTGCCTACGAGCAGTACTTC. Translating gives CASSHTGLAYEQYF.

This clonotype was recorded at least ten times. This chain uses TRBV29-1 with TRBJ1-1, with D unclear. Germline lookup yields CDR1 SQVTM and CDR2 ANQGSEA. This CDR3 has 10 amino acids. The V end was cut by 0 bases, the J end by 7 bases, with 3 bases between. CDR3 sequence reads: CSVEEVEAFF. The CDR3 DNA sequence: TGCAGCGTTGAAGAGGTTGAAGCTTTCTTT. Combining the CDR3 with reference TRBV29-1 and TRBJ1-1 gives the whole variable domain SAVISQKPSRDICQRGTSLTIQCQVDSQVTMMFWYRQQPGQSLTLIATANQGSEATYESGFVIDKFPISRPNLTFSTLTVSNMSPEDSSIYLCSVEEVEAFFGQGTRLTVV.

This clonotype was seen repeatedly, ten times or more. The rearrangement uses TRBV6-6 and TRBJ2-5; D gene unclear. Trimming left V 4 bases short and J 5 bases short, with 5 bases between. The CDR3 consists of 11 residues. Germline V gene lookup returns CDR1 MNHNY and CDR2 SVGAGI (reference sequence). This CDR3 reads CASSLIETQYF. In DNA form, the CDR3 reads TGTGCCAGCAGTTTAATCGAGACCCAGTACTTC.

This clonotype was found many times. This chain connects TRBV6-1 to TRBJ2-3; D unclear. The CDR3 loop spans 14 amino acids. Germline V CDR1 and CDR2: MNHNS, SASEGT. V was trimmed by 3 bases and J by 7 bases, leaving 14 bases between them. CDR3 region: CASSEGMNSNTQYF. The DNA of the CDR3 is TGTGCCAGCAGTGAGGGTATGAACTCCAATACGCAGTATTTT.

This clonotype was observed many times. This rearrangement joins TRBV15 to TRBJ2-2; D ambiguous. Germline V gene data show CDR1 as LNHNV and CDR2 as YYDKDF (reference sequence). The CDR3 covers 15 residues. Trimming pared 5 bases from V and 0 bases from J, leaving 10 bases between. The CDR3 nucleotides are TGTGCCACCAGCGGCTCGGCGGCGAACACCGGGGAGCTGTTTTTT. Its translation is CATSGSAANTGELFF.

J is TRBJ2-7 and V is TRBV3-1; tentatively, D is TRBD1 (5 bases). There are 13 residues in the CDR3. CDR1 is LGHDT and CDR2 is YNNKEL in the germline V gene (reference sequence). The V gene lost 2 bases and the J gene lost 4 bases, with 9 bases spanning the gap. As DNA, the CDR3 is TGTGCCAGCAGCCAAACCGACAGTTACGAGCAGTACTTC. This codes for CASSQTDSYEQYF.

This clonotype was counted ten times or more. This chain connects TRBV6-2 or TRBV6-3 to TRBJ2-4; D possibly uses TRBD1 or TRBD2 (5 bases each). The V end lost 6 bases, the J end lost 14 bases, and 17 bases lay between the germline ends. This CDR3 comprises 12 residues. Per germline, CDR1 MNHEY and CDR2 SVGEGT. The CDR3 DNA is TGTGCCAGCAGAAATCCGGGACCCAAGAAGTACTTC. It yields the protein CASRNPGPKKYF.

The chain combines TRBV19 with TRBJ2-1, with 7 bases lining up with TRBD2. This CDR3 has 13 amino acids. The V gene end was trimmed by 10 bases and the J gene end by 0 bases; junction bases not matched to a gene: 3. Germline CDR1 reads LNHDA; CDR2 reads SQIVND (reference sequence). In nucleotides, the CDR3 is TGTGCCACCGGGGGGACCTCCTACAATGAGCAGTTCTTC. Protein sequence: CATGGTSYNEQFF.

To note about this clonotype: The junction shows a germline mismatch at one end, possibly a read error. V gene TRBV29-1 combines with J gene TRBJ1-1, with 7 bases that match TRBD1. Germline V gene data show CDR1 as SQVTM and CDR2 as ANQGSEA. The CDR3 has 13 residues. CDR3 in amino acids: CGVGRTGNTEAFF. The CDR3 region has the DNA TGCGGCGTTGGAAGGACAGGAAACACTGAAGCTTTCTTT.

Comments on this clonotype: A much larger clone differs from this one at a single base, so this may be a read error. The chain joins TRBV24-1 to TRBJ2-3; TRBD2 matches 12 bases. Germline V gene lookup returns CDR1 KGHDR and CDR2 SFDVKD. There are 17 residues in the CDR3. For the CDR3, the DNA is TGTGCCACCAGTGATTCCCTGACTAGCGGGGGCACAGATAAGCAGTATTTT. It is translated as CATSDSLTSGGTDKQYF.